This TCR beta chain was captured in a study of cytomegalovirus exposure and HLA in healthy donors. Researchers ran the PCR with 60 Vbeta and 13 Jbeta primers. TCRdb's table, derived via immunoSEQ multiplex PCR, lists solely in-frame clones and lacks some. Of over 150,000 clones in the sample, roughly three quarters are singletons; the top ten hold roughly 12%. As for the donors, each was a healthy bone marrow donor. CDR3 length equals 13 residues. Trimming pared 5 bases from V and 2 bases from J, leaving 6 bases between. Looked up from germline, CDR1 is SNHLY and CDR2 is FYNNEI. This clone occurred once.

Sequenced: PBMCs. The TCR sequence derives from a man aged 30 to 39 in good health and CMV-seropositive. The chain joins TRBV2 to TRBJ2-2; D possibly corresponds to TRBD2 (6 bases). Written as DNA, the CDR3 is TGTGCCAGCAGTACTAGCAACACCGGGGAGCTGTTTTTT. Amino acid sequence: CASSTSNTGELFF.